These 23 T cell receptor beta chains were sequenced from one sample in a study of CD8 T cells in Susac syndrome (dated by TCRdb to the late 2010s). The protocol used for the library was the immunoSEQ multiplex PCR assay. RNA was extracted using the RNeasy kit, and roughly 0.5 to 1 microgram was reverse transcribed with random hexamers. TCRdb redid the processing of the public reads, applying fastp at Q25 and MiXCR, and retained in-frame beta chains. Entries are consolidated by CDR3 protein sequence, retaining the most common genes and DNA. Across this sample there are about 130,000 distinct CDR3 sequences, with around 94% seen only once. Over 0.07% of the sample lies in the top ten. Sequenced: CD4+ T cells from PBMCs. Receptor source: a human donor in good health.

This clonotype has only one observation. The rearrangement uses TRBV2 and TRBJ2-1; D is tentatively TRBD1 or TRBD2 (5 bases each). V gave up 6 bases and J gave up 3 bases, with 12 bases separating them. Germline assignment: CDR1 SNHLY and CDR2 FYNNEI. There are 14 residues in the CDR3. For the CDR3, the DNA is TGTGCCAGCAGACCCGGGACGGACTACAATGAGCAGTTCTTC. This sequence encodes CASRPGTDYNEQFF.

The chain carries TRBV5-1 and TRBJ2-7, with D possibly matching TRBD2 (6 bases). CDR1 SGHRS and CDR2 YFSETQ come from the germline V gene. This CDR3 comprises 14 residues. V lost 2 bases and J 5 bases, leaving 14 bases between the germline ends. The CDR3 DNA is TGCGCCAGCAGCTTCTCGCGGGATGGAAACGAGCAGTACTTC. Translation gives CASSFSRDGNEQYF. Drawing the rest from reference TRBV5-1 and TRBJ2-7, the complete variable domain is KAGVTQTPRYLIKTRGQQVTLSCSPISGHRSVSWYQQTPGQGLQFLFEYFSETQRNKGNFPGRFSGRQFSNSRSEMNVSTLELGDSALYLCASSFSRDGNEQYFGPGTRLTVT.

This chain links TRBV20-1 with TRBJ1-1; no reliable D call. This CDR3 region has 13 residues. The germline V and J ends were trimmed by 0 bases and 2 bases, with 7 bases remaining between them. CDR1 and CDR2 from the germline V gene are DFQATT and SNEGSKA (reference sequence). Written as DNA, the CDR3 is TGCAGTGCTAGAGAAGGGATTAACACTGAAGCTTTCTTT. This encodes CSAREGINTEAFF.

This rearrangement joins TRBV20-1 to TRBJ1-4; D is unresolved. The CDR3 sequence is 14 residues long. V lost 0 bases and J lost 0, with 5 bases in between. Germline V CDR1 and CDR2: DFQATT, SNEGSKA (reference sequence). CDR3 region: CSARDGTTNEKLFF. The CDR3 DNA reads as TGCAGTGCTAGAGACGGGACAACTAATGAAAAACTGTTTTTT.

The CDR3 DNA follows: TGCGCCAGCAGCCAAGCCGCTGGGGACCGGGGGTACAATGAGCAGTTCTTC. Translation gives CASSQAAGDRGYNEQFF. The chain joins TRBV4-1 to TRBJ2-1; a possible D gene is TRBD2 (6 bases). CDR1 and CDR2 (germline): MGHRA, YSYEKL. V was shortened by 1 base and J by 4 bases, with 17 bases between the two germline ends. The length of the CDR3 is 17 residues.

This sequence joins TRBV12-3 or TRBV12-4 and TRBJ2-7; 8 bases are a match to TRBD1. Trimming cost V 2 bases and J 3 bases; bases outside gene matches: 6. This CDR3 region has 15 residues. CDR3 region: CASSLIGQGNYEQYF. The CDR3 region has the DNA TGTGCCAGCAGTTTAATTGGACAGGGCAACTACGAGCAGTACTTC.

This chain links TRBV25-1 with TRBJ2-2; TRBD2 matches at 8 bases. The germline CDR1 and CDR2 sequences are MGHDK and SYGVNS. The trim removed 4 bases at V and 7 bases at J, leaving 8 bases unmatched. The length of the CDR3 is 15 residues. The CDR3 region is CASSAGGGTDGELFF. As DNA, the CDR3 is TGTGCCAGCAGTGCCGGGGGGGGGACCGACGGGGAGCTGTTTTTT.

The chain's CDR3 is CASSSRLELSTDTQYF. The CDR3 DNA reads TGTGCCAGCAGCTCTCGACTAGAGCTTTCGACAGATACGCAGTATTTT. The chain employs TRBV7-6 and TRBJ2-3, with a weak D call TRBD2 (6 bases). The CDR3 length is 16 residues. V shed 4 bases and J shed 3 bases, with 17 bases lying between them. The germline V gene has CDR1 SGHVS and CDR2 FNYEAQ.

The CDR3 protein is CASTSGTRNTEAFF. In DNA form, the CDR3 reads TGTGCCAGCACCTCCGGGACAAGAAACACTGAAGCTTTCTTT. The chain carries TRBV7-6 and TRBJ1-1, with D tentatively TRBD1 (6 bases). V was clipped by 7 bases and J by 2 bases, with 14 bases between them. Germline-derived CDR1 and CDR2 are SGHVS and FNYEAQ. The CDR3 is made up of 14 amino acids.

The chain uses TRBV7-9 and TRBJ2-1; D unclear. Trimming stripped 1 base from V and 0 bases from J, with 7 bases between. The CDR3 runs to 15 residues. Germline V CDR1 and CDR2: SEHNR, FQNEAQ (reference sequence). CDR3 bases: TGTGCCAGCAGCTTAGTCCGGGTCTCCTACAATGAGCAGTTCTTC. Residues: CASSLVRVSYNEQFF.

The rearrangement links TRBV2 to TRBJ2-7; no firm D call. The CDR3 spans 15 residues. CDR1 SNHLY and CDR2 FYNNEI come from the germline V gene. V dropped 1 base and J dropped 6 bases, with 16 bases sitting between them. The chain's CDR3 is CASSEESGFGIEQYF. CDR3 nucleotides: TGTGCCAGCAGTGAAGAATCGGGTTTTGGTATCGAGCAGTACTTC.

CDR3: CASSSKGAGEGEQFF. The CDR3 coding sequence is TGTGCCAGCAGCTCCAAGGGGGCGGGAGAGGGTGAGCAGTTCTTC. J is TRBJ2-1 and V is TRBV11-2; D might be TRBD1 or TRBD2, each matching 7 bases. V lost 4 bases to trimming and J lost 9 bases, with 19 bases between them. Germline CDR1 reads SGHAT; CDR2 reads FQNNGV. This CDR3 has 15 amino acids. Drawing the rest from reference TRBV11-2 and TRBJ2-1, the complete variable domain is EAGVAQSPRYKIIEKRQSVAFWCNPISGHATLYWYQQILGQGPKLLIQFQNNGVVDDSQLPKDRFSAERLKGVDSTLKIQPAKLEDSAVYLCASSSKGAGEGEQFFGPGTRLTVL.

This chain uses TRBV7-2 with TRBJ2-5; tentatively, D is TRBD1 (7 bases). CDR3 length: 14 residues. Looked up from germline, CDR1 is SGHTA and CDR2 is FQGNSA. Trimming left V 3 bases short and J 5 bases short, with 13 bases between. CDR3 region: CASSFATGRETQYF. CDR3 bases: TGTGCCAGCAGCTTTGCGACAGGGAGGGAGACCCAGTACTTC.

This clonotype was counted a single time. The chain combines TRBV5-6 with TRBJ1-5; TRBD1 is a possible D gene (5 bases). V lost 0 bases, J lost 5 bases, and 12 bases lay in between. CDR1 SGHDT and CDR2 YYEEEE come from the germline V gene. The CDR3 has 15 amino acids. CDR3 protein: CASSLAGTVDQPQHF. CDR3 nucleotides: TGTGCCAGCAGCTTGGCGGGGACCGTGGATCAGCCCCAGCATTTT.

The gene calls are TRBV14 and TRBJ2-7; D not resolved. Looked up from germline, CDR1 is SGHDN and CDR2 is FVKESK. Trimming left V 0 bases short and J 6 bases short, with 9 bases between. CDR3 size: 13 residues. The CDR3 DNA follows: TGTGCCAGCAGCCAAGATCTGGGGATCGAGCAGTACTTC. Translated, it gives CASSQDLGIEQYF.

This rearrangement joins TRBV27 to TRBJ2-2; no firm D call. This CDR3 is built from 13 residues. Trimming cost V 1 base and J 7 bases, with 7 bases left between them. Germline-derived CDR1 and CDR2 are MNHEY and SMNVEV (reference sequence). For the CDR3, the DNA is TGTGCCAGCAGTTTATGGGGAAACGGGGAGCTGTTTTTT. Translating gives CASSLWGNGELFF.

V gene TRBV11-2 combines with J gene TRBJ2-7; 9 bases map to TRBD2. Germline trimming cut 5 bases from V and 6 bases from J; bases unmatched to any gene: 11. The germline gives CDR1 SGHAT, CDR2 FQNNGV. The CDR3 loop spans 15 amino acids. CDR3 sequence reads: CASSPPGLAITEQYF. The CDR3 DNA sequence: TGTGCCAGCAGCCCCCCGGGACTAGCAATAACCGAGCAGTACTTC.

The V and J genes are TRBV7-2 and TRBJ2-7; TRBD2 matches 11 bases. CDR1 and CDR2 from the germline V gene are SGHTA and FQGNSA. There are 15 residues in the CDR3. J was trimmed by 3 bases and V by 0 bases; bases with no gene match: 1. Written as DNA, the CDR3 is TGTGCCAGCAGCTTAGCAGGACTAGCGGGCTACGAGCAGTACTTC. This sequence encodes CASSLAGLAGYEQYF.

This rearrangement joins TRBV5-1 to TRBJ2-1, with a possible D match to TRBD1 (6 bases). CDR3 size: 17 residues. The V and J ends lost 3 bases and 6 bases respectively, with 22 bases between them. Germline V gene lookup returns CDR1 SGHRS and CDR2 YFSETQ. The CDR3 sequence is CASSSSSWQGSGNEQFF. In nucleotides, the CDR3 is TGCGCCAGCAGCTCCTCTTCGTGGCAGGGGAGCGGCAATGAGCAGTTCTTC.

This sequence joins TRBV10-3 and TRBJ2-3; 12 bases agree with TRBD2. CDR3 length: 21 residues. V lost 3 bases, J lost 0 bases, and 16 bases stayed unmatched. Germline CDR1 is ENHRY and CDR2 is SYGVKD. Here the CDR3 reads CAISELPGSSGRGPSTDTQYF. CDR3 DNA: TGTGCCATCAGTGAACTACCCGGGTCTAGCGGGAGGGGGCCTAGCACAGATACGCAGTATTTT.

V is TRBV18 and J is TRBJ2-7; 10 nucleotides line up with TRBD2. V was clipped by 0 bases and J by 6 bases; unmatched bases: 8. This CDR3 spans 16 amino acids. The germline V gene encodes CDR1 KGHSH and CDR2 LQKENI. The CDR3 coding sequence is TGTGCCAGCTCACCACCGAAACTAGCGGGGAGGGGCGAGCAGTACTTC. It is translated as CASSPPKLAGRGEQYF.

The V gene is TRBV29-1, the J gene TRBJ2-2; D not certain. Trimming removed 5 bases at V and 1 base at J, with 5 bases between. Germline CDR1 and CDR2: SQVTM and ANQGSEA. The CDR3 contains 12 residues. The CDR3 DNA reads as TGCAGCGTTCAGGTGAACACCGGGGAGCTGTTTTTT. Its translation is CSVQVNTGELFF.

The CDR3 DNA follows: TGCGCCACCCGTGGGACAGGGAGAAATCAGCCCCAGCATTTT. The encoded protein is CATRGTGRNQPQHF. The chain combines TRBV10-2 with TRBJ1-5, with 9 bases fitting TRBD1. Germline V gene lookup returns CDR1 WSHSY and CDR2 SAAADI. J gave up 4 bases and V 10 bases, and 8 bases lay outside the gene matches. CDR3 length: 14 amino acids.